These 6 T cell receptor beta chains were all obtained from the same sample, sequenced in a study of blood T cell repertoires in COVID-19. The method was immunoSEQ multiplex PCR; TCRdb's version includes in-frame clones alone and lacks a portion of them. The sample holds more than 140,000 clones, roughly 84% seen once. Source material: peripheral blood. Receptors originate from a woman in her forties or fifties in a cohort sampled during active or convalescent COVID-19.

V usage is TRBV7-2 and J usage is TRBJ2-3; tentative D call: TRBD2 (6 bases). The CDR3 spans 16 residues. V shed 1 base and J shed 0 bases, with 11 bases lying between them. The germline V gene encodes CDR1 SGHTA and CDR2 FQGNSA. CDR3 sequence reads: CASSLGRGISTDTQYF. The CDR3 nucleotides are TGTGCCAGCAGCTTAGGGCGGGGAATTAGCACAGATACGCAGTATTTT.

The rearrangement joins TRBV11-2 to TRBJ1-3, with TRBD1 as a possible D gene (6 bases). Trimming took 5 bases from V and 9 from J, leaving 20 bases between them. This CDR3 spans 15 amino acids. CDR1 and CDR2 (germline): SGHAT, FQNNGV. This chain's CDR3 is CASSPRTDLRGTIYF. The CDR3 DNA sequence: TGTGCCAGCAGCCCCAGGACAGATCTGCGCGGCACCATATATTTT. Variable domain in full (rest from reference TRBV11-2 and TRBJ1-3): EAGVAQSPRYKIIEKRQSVAFWCNPISGHATLYWYQQILGQGPKLLIQFQNNGVVDDSQLPKDRFSAERLKGVDSTLKIQPAKLEDSAVYLCASSPRTDLRGTIYFGEGSWLTVV.

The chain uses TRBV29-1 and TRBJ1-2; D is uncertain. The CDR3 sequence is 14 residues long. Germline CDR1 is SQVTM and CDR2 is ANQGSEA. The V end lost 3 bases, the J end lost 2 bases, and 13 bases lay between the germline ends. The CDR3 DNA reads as TGCAGCGTTGAGATTCTAGGACTAAACTATGGCTACACCTTC. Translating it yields CSVEILGLNYGYTF.

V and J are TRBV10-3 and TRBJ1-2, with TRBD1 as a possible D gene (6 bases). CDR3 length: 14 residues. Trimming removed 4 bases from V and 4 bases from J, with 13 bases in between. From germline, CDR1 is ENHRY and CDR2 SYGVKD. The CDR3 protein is CAISGGGPFYGYTF. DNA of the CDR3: TGTGCCATCAGTGGGGGGGGGCCGTTCTATGGCTACACCTTC.

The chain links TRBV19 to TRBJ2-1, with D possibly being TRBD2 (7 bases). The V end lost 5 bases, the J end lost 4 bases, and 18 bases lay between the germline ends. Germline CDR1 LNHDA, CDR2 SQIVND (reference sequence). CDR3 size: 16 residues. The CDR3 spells CASSVTAGAPYNEQFF. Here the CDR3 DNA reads TGTGCCAGTAGTGTCACGGCGGGGGCCCCTTACAATGAGCAGTTCTTC.

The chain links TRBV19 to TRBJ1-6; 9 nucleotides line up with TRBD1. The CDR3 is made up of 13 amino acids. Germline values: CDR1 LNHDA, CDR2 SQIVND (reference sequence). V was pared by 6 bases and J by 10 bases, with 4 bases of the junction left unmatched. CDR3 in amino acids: CASSRQGGSPLHF. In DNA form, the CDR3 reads TGTGCCAGTAGCCGACAGGGGGGGTCACCCCTCCACTTT.